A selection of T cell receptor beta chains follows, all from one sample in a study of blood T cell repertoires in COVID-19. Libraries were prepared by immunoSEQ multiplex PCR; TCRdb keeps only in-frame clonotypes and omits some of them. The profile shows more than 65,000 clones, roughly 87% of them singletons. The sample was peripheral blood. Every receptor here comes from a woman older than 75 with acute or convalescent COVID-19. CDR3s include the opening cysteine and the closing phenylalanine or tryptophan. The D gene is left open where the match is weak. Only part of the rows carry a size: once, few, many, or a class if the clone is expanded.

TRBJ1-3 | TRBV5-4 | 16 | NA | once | TGTGCCAGCAGCTTGGGGGCTGGTATTTCTGGAAACACCATATATTTT | CASSLGAGISGNTIYF
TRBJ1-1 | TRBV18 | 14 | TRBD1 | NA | TGTGCCAGCTCACCCGGGACAGGGAACACTGAAGCTTTCTTT | CASSPGTGNTEAFF
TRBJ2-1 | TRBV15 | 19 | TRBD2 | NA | TGTGCCACCAGCGGCTCCTATAGCGGGAGAGGTCCCTCCTACAATGAGCAGTTCTTC | CATSGSYSGRGPSYNEQFF
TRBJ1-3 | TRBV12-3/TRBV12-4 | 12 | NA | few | TGTGCCAGCATCCCGGCTGGAAACACCATATATTTT | CASIPAGNTIYF
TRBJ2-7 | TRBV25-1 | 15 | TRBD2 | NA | TGTGCCAGCAGTGAATCTTCCGGGAGGGTCTACGAGCAGTACTTC | CASSESSGRVYEQYF
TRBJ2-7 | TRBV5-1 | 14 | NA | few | TGCGCCAGCAGCTTGGAAGCGGGTCGCTACGAGCAGTACTTC | CASSLEAGRYEQYF
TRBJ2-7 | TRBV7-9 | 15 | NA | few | TGTGCCAGCATCAGAATAGCTGTTAGCTCCTACGAGCAGTACTTC | CASIRIAVSSYEQYF
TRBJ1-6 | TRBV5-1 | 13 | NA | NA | TGCGCCAGCAGCTTGGATCCGAATTCACCCCTCCACTTT | CASSLDPNSPLHF
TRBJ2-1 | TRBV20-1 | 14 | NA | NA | TGCAGTGCTAGTTCGCTTAGCTCCTACAATGAGCAGTTCTTC | CSASSLSSYNEQFF
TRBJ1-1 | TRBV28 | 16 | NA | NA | TGTGCCAGCAGTTTAAGGCAGGGTGCCTCGTTGACTGAAGCTTTCTTT | CASSLRQGASLTEAFF
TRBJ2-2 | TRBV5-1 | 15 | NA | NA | TGCGCCAGCCAAGATACAGGGAAGAACACCGGGGAGCTGTTTTTT | CASQDTGKNTGELFF
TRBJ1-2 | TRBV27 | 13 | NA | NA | TGTGCCAGCAGTCCGCGGACAATCGGTGGCTACACCTTC | CASSPRTIGGYTF
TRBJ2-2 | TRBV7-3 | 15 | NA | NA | TGTGCCAGCAGCTTACTAGCCAGCGACACCGGGGAGCTGTTTTTT | CASSLLASDTGELFF
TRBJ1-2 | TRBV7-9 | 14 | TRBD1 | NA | TGTGCCAGCAGCTTAGCCGGACAGGTCTATGGCTACACCTTC | CASSLAGQVYGYTF
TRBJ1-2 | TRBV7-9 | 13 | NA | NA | TGTGCCAGCAGCTTAAGGGAGTCGGATGGCTACACCTTC | CASSLRESDGYTF
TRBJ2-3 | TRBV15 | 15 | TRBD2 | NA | TGTGCCACTGTTGTCAGCGGGAGAAGCACAGATACGCAGTATTTT | CATVVSGRSTDTQYF
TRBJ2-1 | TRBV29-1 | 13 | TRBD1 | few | TGCAGCGCTGGACAGGGGAAGGGGAATGAGCAGTTCTTC | CSAGQGKGNEQFF
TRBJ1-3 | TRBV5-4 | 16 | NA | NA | TGTGCCAGCAGCCGGGGGGCGGCAAGCTCTGGAAACACCATATATTTT | CASSRGAASSGNTIYF
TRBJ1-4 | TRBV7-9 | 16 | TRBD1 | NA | TGTGCCAGCAGGCAGCGGGCCGACAGGGACAAAGAAAAACTGTTTTTT | CASRQRADRDKEKLFF
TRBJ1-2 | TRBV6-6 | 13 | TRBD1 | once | TGTGCCAGCAGCCGGACAGGGGGAATCGGCTACACCTTC | CASSRTGGIGYTF
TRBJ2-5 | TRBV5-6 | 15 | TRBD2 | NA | TGTGCCAGCAGCTTAGGACTAGCGGGCGGAGAGACCCAGTACTTC | CASSLGLAGGETQYF
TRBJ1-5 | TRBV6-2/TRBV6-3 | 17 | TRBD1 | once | TGTGCCAGCAGTTACACGCGTGGACAGGCCAGCAATCAGCCCCAGCATTTT | CASSYTRGQASNQPQHF
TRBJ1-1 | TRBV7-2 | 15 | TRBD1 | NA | TGTGCCAGCAGCCCGCGATACAGGGGAGGAACTGAAGCTTTCTTT | CASSPRYRGGTEAFF
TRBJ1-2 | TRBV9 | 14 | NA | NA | TGTGCCAGCAGCGTAGGAGACTGGGAGGGCGGCTACACCTTC | CASSVGDWEGGYTF
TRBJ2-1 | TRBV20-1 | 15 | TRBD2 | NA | TGCAGTGCTAGTTCGGGACTAGCAACCTACAATGAGCAGTTCTTC | CSASSGLATYNEQFF
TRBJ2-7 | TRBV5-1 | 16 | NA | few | TGCGCCAGCAGCTTGGCCAGACAGCCCTTCTCCTACGAGCAGTACTTC | CASSLARQPFSYEQYF
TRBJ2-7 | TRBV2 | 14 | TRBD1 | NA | TGTGCCAGCATCCCAGGACAGGGGTATCACGAGCAGTACTTC | CASIPGQGYHEQYF
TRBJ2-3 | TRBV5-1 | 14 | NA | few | TGCGCCAGCAGCTTGTTAGGGGGCACAGATACGCAGTATTTT | CASSLLGGTDTQYF
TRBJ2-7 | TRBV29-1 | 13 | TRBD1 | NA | TGCAGCGTTGAAGGGCAGGGGGCCTACGAGCAGTACTTC | CSVEGQGAYEQYF
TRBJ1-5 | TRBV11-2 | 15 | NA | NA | TGTGCCAGCAGCTTAGAGGCAGGTAGCAATCAGCCCCAGCATTTT | CASSLEAGSNQPQHF
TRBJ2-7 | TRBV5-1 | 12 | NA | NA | TGCGCCAGCTCTGTTGGGGAGTACGAGCAGTACTTC | CASSVGEYEQYF
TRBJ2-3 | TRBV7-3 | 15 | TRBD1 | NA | TGTGCCAGCAGCCTCACAGGGGCCAGCACAGATACGCAGTATTTT | CASSLTGASTDTQYF
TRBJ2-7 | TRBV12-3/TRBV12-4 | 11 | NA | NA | TGTGCCAGCAGTGCGGGACTCACTCGGTACTTC | CASSAGLTRYF
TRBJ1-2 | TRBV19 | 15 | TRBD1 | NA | TGTGCCAGTAGTGTCGCCGGGACAGGGGACTATGGCTACACCTTC | CASSVAGTGDYGYTF
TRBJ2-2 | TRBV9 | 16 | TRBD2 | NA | TGTGCCAGCAGCGTAGCTGCGGGAGGAAACACCGGGGAGCTGTTTTTT | CASSVAAGGNTGELFF
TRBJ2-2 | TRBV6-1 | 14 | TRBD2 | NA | TGTGCCAGCAGCCCCGGACTAGGGGCCGGGGAGCTGTTTTTT | CASSPGLGAGELFF
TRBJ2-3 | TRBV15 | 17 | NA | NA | TGTGCCACCAGCAGAGGAATGGGCGGGGCATCGACAGATACGCAGTATTTT | CATSRGMGGASTDTQYF
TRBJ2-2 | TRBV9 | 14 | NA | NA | TGTGCCAGCAGCGTAGTAACAGGGTCCGGGGAGCTGTTTTTT | CASSVVTGSGELFF
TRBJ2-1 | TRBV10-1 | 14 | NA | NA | TGCGCCAGCAGTGGGGGTCGAGGGAACAATGAGCAGTTCTTC | CASSGGRGNNEQFF
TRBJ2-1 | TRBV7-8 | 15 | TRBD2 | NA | TGTGCCAGCAGCTTAGCTACGGGACTAGCGGGACGTCAGTTCTTC | CASSLATGLAGRQFF
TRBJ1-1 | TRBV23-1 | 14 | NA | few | TGCGCCAGCAGTCTCTGGGGGGGAAACACTGAAGCTTTCTTT | CASSLWGGNTEAFF